The T cell receptor beta chain described here comes from a study of CD4 T cells in relation to SARS-CoV-2 and coronaviruses (dated by TCRdb to 2020 to 2023). Some background on the complete study: HLA restriction was mapped for shared crossreactive spike epitopes using patient-derived lymphoblastoid cell lines. At the level of individual TCR clonotypes, the study evaluated whether memory CD4+ T cells crossreact between the spike proteins of SARS-CoV-2 and those of common cold coronaviruses. A different, Illumina-based TCR-beta assay was used to sequence expansion assays from other donors in the study. Samples from a few pre-COVID donors and the naive versus memory experiments were sequenced with the Adaptive Biotechnologies TCR-sequencing kit; other data were Illumina-based. The research as a whole found: Naive versus memory sequencing indicated the assay detects memory recall responses rather than primary responses primed during culture. The study was constrained by small numbers of patients and of tested TCRs. Approximately 69% of donors had memory CD4+ clonotypes that crossrecognized SARS-CoV-2 and at least one common cold coronavirus spike. Pre-pandemic and post-infection samples were not both contributed by any donor, so tracing of the source of pre-existing responses was limited. Crossreactivity analysis centred on spike protein, so crossreactivity against other viral proteins was not assessed. Compared with monoreactive clones, crossreactive clones had significantly weaker SARS-CoV-2-driven expansion, a result consistent with antigenic imprinting.

Deep-resolution immunoSEQ TCR-beta sequencing was performed on DNA from uncultured naive and memory CD4+ T cells. Concerning the study's data processing: During preprocessing, nonproductive sequences were removed, along with CDR3s that did not begin with C, did not end with F or W, or were shorter than 7 amino acids. Cultured and uncultured naive and memory CD4+ repertoires were searched for CDR3s previously identified as spike- and CEF-reactive. CDR3 homology was measured as pairwise Levenshtein distance, computed with the stringdist R package after trimming three terminal residues from each end. This immuneACCESS table, as held by TCRdb, lists in-frame sequences with V and J called but not all clones. Of the missing ones, under half trace to an unresolved V gene in checked studies; the others have no known cause. Clone size and V and J calls were adopted from that table, with D and trimming inferred from the DNA. Within this sample are 60,000 or so clones, with about 94% of them counted one time only. Around 0.15% of the sample comes from the top ten.

CD4+ T cells from unexposed donors were collected before the COVID-19 pandemic (2011-2018). Naive and memory CD4+ T cells were separated from cryopreserved PBMCs by first enriching for CD4 and then performing EasySep naive CD4+ T cell enrichment. The leukapheresis product for the unexposed donors was obtained through commercial purchase. PBMCs were isolated from leukapheresis product or whole blood by Ficoll-Paque PLUS gradient centrifugation. PBMCs were either cryopreserved at -140 degrees C or used fresh in the expansion assay. The QIAamp Micro DNA Kit was used to extract genomic DNA from the CD4+ T cells. V ends up 3 bases short and J 4 bases short, with an unmatched junction base count of 4. Spanning cysteine to phenylalanine, the CDR3 consists of 14 amino acids. Solely the CDR3 DNA is kept, with 42 bases framed from the first base. Based on the germline V gene, the CDR1 and CDR2 sequences are ENHRY and SYGVKD.

Notes on this clone: Its antigen is currently not known. Per-base qualities were not stored, and no clone one base away is much larger.

The clonotype was recovered from a human donor in good health. The chain employs TRBV10-3 and TRBJ2-3, with 7 junctional bases fitting TRBD2. The sequenced sample was naive CD4+ T cells from PBMCs. The cell subset or site label on this specimen signifies: naive CD4+ T cells isolated by negative enrichment. Here the CDR3 is given as CAISELAGADTQYF. The DNA reads TGTGCCATCAGTGAACTCGCGGGAGCAGATACGCAGTATTTT.